A selection of T cell receptor beta chains follows, all from one sample in a study of T cells in Graves' hyperthyroidism and ophthalmopathy. TCRdb passed the multiplex PCR reads through MiXCR, listing each CDR3 protein once. This table holds about 540,000 distinct CDR3 sequences, 35% to 55% found once. The material sequenced was peripheral blood or thyroid tissue (not recorded which). These receptors all stem from a woman aged 18 to 35 with Graves' hyperthyroidism. Both conserved end residues are part of each CDR3. A D gene is named only where the DNA matches it firmly. For some rows the clone size is stated as once, few or many, or as a class when expanded; others skip it.

D	V	size	J	CDR3	DNA
-	TRBV15	-	TRBJ1-2	CATSRVRTVGYGYTF	TGTGCCACCAGCAGAGTTCGGACAGTGGGCTATGGCTACACCTTC
TRBD2	TRBV20-1	-	TRBJ2-7	CSAGGLAGVKYEQYF	TGCAGTGCTGGAGGACTAGCGGGAGTTAAGTACGAGCAGTACTTC
-	TRBV20-1	many	TRBJ1-5	CSARTVLNQPQHF	TGCAGTGCTAGGACAGTTCTGAATCAGCCCCAGCATTTT
-	TRBV24-1	many	TRBJ2-6	CATSDQERTDGANVLTF	TGTGCCACCAGTGATCAGGAAAGGACAGATGGGGCCAACGTCCTGACTTTC
-	TRBV10-3	many	TRBJ2-5	CAISVDARETQYF	TGTGCCATCAGTGTTGACGCTCGGGAGACCCAGTACTTC
TRBD2	TRBV11-1	-	TRBJ2-5	CTSSGRPQETQYF	TGTACCAGCAGCGGGAGGCCACAAGAGACCCAGTACTTC
TRBD2	TRBV9	-	TRBJ2-2	CASSVEGTSGIAGELFF	TGTGCCAGCAGCGTAGAGGGTACTAGCGGGATTGCCGGGGAGCTGTTTTTT
-	TRBV25-1	-	TRBJ1-6	CASSETRGGANSPLHF	TGTGCCAGCAGTGAGACCAGGGGCGGGGCTAATTCACCCCTCCACTTT
TRBD1	TRBV7-2	-	TRBJ1-3	CASSPTTGGSGNTIYF	TGTGCCAGCAGCCCAACGACAGGGGGTTCTGGAAACACCATATATTTT
-	TRBV7-6	-	TRBJ2-6	CASSFGGAQGAF	TGTGCCAGCAGCTTTGGGGGGGCGCAGGGAGCTTTC
-	TRBV7-3	many	TRBJ1-1	CASSLSGREGEAFF	TGTGCCAGCAGCTTATCCGGCAGGGAGGGTGAAGCTTTCTTT
-	TRBV2	few	TRBJ1-2	CASRPDLGYGYTF	TGTGCCAGCAGGCCGGATTTAGGCTATGGCTACACCTTC
-	TRBV5-1	few	TRBJ1-5	CASSTGFNNQPQHF	TGCGCCAGCAGTACAGGGTTCAACAATCAGCCCCAGCATTTT
-	TRBV24-1	many	TRBJ1-2	CATSDFGGRDGYTF	TGTGCCACCAGTGATTTTGGAGGAAGGGATGGCTACACCTTC
-	TRBV9	-	TRBJ1-4	CASSGTGRHEKLFF	TGTGCCAGCAGCGGAACAGGGAGGCATGAAAAACTGTTTTTT
-	TRBV2	-	TRBJ1-2	CASSLGAVGPHYGYTF	TGTGCCAGCAGCTTGGGTGCTGTGGGCCCCCACTATGGCTACACCTTC